This is a list of T cell receptor beta chains from one sample in a study of T cell repertoires in cytomegalovirus infection. TCRdb redid the calling of the reads with MiXCR, one entry per CDR3 protein. The sample contains fewer than 950,000 distinct CDR3 sequences, 30% to 35% of which appear only once. The antigens for these receptors are not known. Sequencing used cultured CD8+ T cells from PBMCs, obtained from culture after CMV antigen stimulation. These receptor sequences come from a human donor in good health (CMV status not recorded). Some clones in this sample may be carry-over from other donors' samples. Each CDR3 is given with its conserved first and last residue. D genes are given only for firm matches. Clone size appears in some rows only: once, few, many, or a class for an expanded clone.

DNA: TGTGCCAGCAGCCAAGGGAGGGACGAGCAGTTCTTC; CDR3: CASSQGRDEQFF; J: TRBJ2-1; V: TRBV4-2; size: NA; D: NA
DNA: TGTGCCAGCAGCCAGGACAGGGTATCGATCGGTGACTACAATGAGCAGTTCTTC; CDR3: CASSQDRVSIGDYNEQFF; J: TRBJ2-1; V: TRBV6-1; size: few; D: TRBD1
DNA: TGCAGTGCTAGGGATTTTCTGGACTTTACTAGCACAGATACGCAGTATTTT; CDR3: CSARDFLDFTSTDTQYF; J: TRBJ2-3; V: TRBV20-1; size: NA; D: NA
DNA: TGTGCCAGCAGTTTAGGAATCCAGGGTGGAGAAAAACTGTTTTTT; CDR3: CASSLGIQGGEKLFF; J: TRBJ1-4; V: TRBV27; size: few; D: NA
DNA: TGCAGCGCTTCCTGGGGGGCAGGTGAAGCTTTCTTT; CDR3: CSASWGAGEAFF; J: TRBJ1-1; V: TRBV29-1; size: once; D: NA
DNA: TGTGCCAGCAGCTACGAACCGGGGTCCCCCTACAATGAGCAGTTCTTC; CDR3: CASSYEPGSPYNEQFF; J: TRBJ2-1; V: TRBV7-6; size: many; D: NA
DNA: TGTGCCAGCAGCTTCTCCCCGTTTGTGGCCAAATCCTACGGTGAGCAGTTCTTC; CDR3: CASSFSPFVAKSYGEQFF; J: TRBJ2-1; V: TRBV7-6; size: few; D: NA
DNA: TGTGCCAGCAGCCCCTGGACGCGCGAGTTCACTGAAGCTTTCTTT; CDR3: CASSPWTREFTEAFF; J: TRBJ1-1; V: TRBV7-4; size: NA; D: NA
DNA: TGTGCCAGCAGCCTGGACAGGGAGCCCCAGCATTTT; CDR3: CASSLDREPQHF; J: TRBJ1-5; V: TRBV7-9; size: few; D: TRBD1
DNA: TGCGCCAGCAGTGAGAGGGGCGGAGAGACCGGGGAGCTGTTTTTT; CDR3: CASSERGGETGELFF; J: TRBJ2-2; V: TRBV10-1; size: NA; D: NA
DNA: TGTGCCAGTACCATACGGGATCCGAGGACTAACTATGGCTACACCTTC; CDR3: CASTIRDPRTNYGYTF; J: TRBJ1-2; V: TRBV19; size: NA; D: NA
DNA: TGTGCCAGCAGTCCCATAGCGGGGGGTGCGAATGAGCAGTTCTTC; CDR3: CASSPIAGGANEQFF; J: TRBJ2-1; V: TRBV12-3/TRBV12-4; size: NA; D: TRBD2
DNA: TGTGCCAGCAGCTTAGTGATAGAAGGGACAAATGAAAAACTGTTTTTT; CDR3: CASSLVIEGTNEKLFF; J: TRBJ1-4; V: TRBV7-9; size: NA; D: NA
DNA: TGTGCCAGCAGTGAGAACGTGAGCTCCTATAATTCACCCCTCCACTTT; CDR3: CASSENVSSYNSPLHF; J: TRBJ1-6; V: TRBV6-1; size: NA; D: NA
DNA: TGTGCCAGCAGTTTTGTATCGGACATTGATTATCTTGTCAATCAGCCCCAGCATTTT; CDR3: CASSFVSDIDYLVNQPQHF; J: TRBJ1-5; V: TRBV12-3/TRBV12-4; size: few; D: NA
DNA: TGTGCCAGCAGCTTTGGACGGGCCACTTTCAACTATGGCTACACCTTC; CDR3: CASSFGRATFNYGYTF; J: TRBJ1-2; V: TRBV5-8; size: once; D: NA
DNA: TGTGCCAGTTGGGAACCTCCCTACGAGCAGTACTTC; CDR3: CASWEPPYEQYF; J: TRBJ2-7; V: TRBV6-6; size: NA; D: NA
DNA: TGTGCCAGCAGTTCCCCCTCAGGGGAAACTGAAGCTTTCTTT; CDR3: CASSSPSGETEAFF; J: TRBJ1-1; V: TRBV6-6; size: NA; D: NA
DNA: TGTGCTAGCAGCTCCTTGTCGGACAGGGGAGAGACCCAGTACTTC; CDR3: CASSSLSDRGETQYF; J: TRBJ2-5; V: TRBV7-7; size: NA; D: TRBD1
DNA: TGTGCCAGCAGCCGGGGGATGGGGGGTAACTATGGCTACACCTTC; CDR3: CASSRGMGGNYGYTF; J: TRBJ1-2; V: TRBV27; size: NA; D: NA
DNA: TGTGCCAGTAGTTTAGGACTAGCAAGCTACAATGAGCAGTTCTTC; CDR3: CASSLGLASYNEQFF; J: TRBJ2-1; V: TRBV19; size: NA; D: TRBD2
DNA: TGTGCCAGCAGTCTCCCCATAGCGGGGGGAGAGACCCAGTACTTC; CDR3: CASSLPIAGGETQYF; J: TRBJ2-5; V: TRBV28; size: NA; D: TRBD2
DNA: TGTGCCACACCCGACAGGGCTGGGGCAGATACGCAGTATTTT; CDR3: CATPDRAGADTQYF; J: TRBJ2-3; V: TRBV2; size: few; D: TRBD1
DNA: TGTGCCAGCAGCTTGGCAGGGCGCCGAGGCTCTGAAGCTTTCTTT; CDR3: CASSLAGRRGSEAFF; J: TRBJ1-1; V: TRBV7-8; size: few; D: NA
DNA: TGTGCCAGTAGTATGCAGACAGGGGTGATCTACGAGCAGTACTTC; CDR3: CASSMQTGVIYEQYF; J: TRBJ2-7; V: TRBV19; size: few; D: TRBD1
DNA: TGTGCCAGCAGCTCCAATGGAGGGTGGCCTTTCTTT; CDR3: CASSSNGGWPFF; J: TRBJ1-1; V: TRBV7-9; size: once; D: NA
DNA: TGTGCCAGCAGCCGAGCACAGGGGGCCCAAGAGACCCAGTACTTC; CDR3: CASSRAQGAQETQYF; J: TRBJ2-5; V: TRBV7-4; size: few; D: TRBD1
DNA: TGTGCCAGCAGCATATGGACAGGTTTAGGGGTAGCCAATCAGCCCCAGCATTTT; CDR3: CASSIWTGLGVANQPQHF; J: TRBJ1-5; V: TRBV7-9; size: NA; D: TRBD1
DNA: TGCGCCAGCAGCCTCCTCCACACGGGGCCCAGGGGAACCGGGGAGCTGTTTTTT; CDR3: CASSLLHTGPRGTGELFF; J: TRBJ2-2; V: TRBV4-1; size: once; D: NA
DNA: TGTGCCAGCAGCCCATTCGGACAGGGAGAGAACATTCAGTACTTC; CDR3: CASSPFGQGENIQYF; J: TRBJ2-4; V: TRBV11-2; size: few; D: TRBD1
DNA: TGTGCCAGCAGCACGTCCGGGACGCGAATTCTAGCTTTCTTT; CDR3: CASSTSGTRILAFF; J: TRBJ1-1; V: TRBV5-6; size: NA; D: NA
DNA: TGCAGTGCTAGAGATGCGGGGCAGGAGCGGTTCAATTCACCCCTCCACTTT; CDR3: CSARDAGQERFNSPLHF; J: TRBJ1-6; V: TRBV20-1; size: NA; D: NA
DNA: TGTGCCAGCCGTACGGGGATTGAGCAGTACTTC; CDR3: CASRTGIEQYF; J: TRBJ2-7; V: TRBV2; size: many; D: NA
DNA: TGTGCCAGCAGCCCACCCTGGTCTGTGGATGAGCAGTTCTTC; CDR3: CASSPPWSVDEQFF; J: TRBJ2-1; V: TRBV7-2; size: many; D: NA
DNA: TGCAGTGCTATACTAGCGAGTAAAGATACGCAGTATTTT; CDR3: CSAILASKDTQYF; J: TRBJ2-3; V: TRBV20-1; size: NA; D: TRBD2
DNA: TGTGCCAGCAGTTACCTAAGGGGAGAGAATTCACCCCTCCACTTT; CDR3: CASSYLRGENSPLHF; J: TRBJ1-6; V: TRBV6-2/TRBV6-3; size: NA; D: NA
DNA: TGTGCCGGCAGCTTAGAGGCATTAATGGACAGGGGCTACCACGAGCAGTACTTC; CDR3: CAGSLEALMDRGYHEQYF; J: TRBJ2-7; V: TRBV7-8; size: NA; D: TRBD1
DNA: TGTGCCAGCAGCCCCGAAGGAGGGTGGAAGACCCAGTACTTC; CDR3: CASSPEGGWKTQYF; J: TRBJ2-5; V: TRBV7-9; size: NA; D: NA
DNA: TGTGCCAGCAGCCGGGACGGAGCCTACAATGAGCAGTTCTTC; CDR3: CASSRDGAYNEQFF; J: TRBJ2-1; V: TRBV9; size: NA; D: NA
DNA: TGTGCCAGCAGCGACGGGATCGGGGGCACCGGGGAGCTGTTTTTT; CDR3: CASSDGIGGTGELFF; J: TRBJ2-2; V: TRBV7-6; size: many; D: NA
DNA: TGTGCCAGCAGTTACTCTATAATAGACATTAGCACAGATACGCAGTATTTT; CDR3: CASSYSIIDISTDTQYF; J: TRBJ2-3; V: TRBV6-6; size: NA; D: NA
DNA: TGCGCCAGCAGCCAAGATGTGACCGGGGAGCTGTTTTTT; CDR3: CASSQDVTGELFF; J: TRBJ2-2; V: TRBV4-1; size: many; D: NA